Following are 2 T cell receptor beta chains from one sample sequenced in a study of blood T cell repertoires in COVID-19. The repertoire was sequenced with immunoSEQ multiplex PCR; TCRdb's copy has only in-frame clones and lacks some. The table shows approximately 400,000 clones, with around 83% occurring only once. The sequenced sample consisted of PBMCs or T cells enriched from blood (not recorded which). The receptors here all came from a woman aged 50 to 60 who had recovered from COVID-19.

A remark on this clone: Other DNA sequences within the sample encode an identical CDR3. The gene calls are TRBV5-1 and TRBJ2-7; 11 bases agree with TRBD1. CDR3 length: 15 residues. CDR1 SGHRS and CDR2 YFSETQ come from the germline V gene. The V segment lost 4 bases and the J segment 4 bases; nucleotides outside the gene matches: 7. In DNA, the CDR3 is TGCGCCAGCAGCCCCCCCGGGACAGGGGGATACGAGCAGTACTTC. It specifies CASSPPGTGGYEQYF. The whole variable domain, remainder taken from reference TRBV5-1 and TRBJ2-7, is KAGVTQTPRYLIKTRGQQVTLSCSPISGHRSVSWYQQTPGQGLQFLFEYFSETQRNKGNFPGRFSGRQFSNSRSEMNVSTLELGDSALYLCASSPPGTGGYEQYFGPGTRLTVT.

CDR3 nucleotide sequence: TGTGCCAGCAGTGCCGAAGTAGGAGGGCCCTCGGAGCAGTTCTTC. Its translation: CASSAEVGGPSEQFF. The chain joins TRBV2 to TRBJ2-1, with a weak D call TRBD2 (6 bases). The CDR3 totals 15 residues. V dropped 4 bases and J dropped 10 bases, with 20 bases sitting between them. In germline, CDR1 is SNHLY, CDR2 FYNNEI.